One and the same sample provided the 3 T cell receptor beta chains below, sequenced in a study of post-analysis software for immune sequencing data. Findings and limits, study-wide: Roughly five TRBV segments appeared more often in patients than in controls, and TRBV5-6, TRBV5-1 and TRBV20-1 were among these.

Their specific antigens are unknown. Built from TCR beta cDNA, the libraries had unique molecular identifiers in them. From the PCR reads, TCRdb called clonotypes with MiXCR, one entry per CDR3 protein. The sample lists about 460,000 distinct CDR3 sequences; around 40% were seen once. Sequencing input: blood. These receptors all stem from a girl between 10 and 17 years old with multiple sclerosis.

This clonotype was counted between two and nine times. In nucleotides, the CDR3 is TGTGCCAGCAGCTATATCGGGGGTGCGGAGACCCAGTACTTC. Its translation is CASSYIGGAETQYF. The chain carries TRBV7-9 and TRBJ2-5, with a possible D match to TRBD2 (6 bases). Germline V gene lookup returns CDR1 SEHNR and CDR2 FQNEAQ (reference sequence). This CDR3 contains 14 residues. The V end was cut by 4 bases, the J end by 5 bases, with 14 bases between.

This chain joins TRBV3-1 and TRBJ2-1; D not certain. This CDR3 comprises 13 residues. Trimming took off 0 bases at V and 12 bases at J, with 12 bases between the two ends. CDR1 and CDR2 (germline): LGHDT, YNNKEL (reference sequence). The chain's CDR3 is CASSQDMALRQFF. DNA of the CDR3: TGTGCCAGCAGCCAAGATATGGCCCTCCGGCAGTTCTTC.

J is TRBJ2-7 and V is TRBV28; D is ambiguous. This CDR3 is 15 amino acids long. The germline CDR1 and CDR2 sequences are MDHEN and SYDVKM. V was shortened by 3 bases and J by 6 bases, with 18 bases between the two germline ends. The CDR3 coding sequence is TGTGCCAGCAGTTTCGGATGGGGTGGGGTGGTCGAGCAGTACTTC. Amino acid sequence: CASSFGWGGVVEQYF.